This TCR beta chain was sequenced in a study of follicular helper T cells after annual influenza vaccination. The time point here: 2014-2015 season, 7 days after vaccination. Before and after seasonal inactivated influenza vaccination, adults gave blood for sorting CD4 subsets for sequencing. Vaccine contraindications, substance abuse, HIV/AIDS, active malignancy and active illness excluded donors. Non-naive CD4+CXCR5+PD-1+ cTfh were sorted into ICOS+CD38+ and ICOS-CD38- fractions. The CDR3 extends over 14 amino acids. The germline V gene has CDR1 SGHAT and CDR2 FQNNGV. V dropped 5 bases and J dropped 4 bases, with 13 bases sitting between them. Survey level resolution was used for TCRB sequencing. The method was immunoSEQ multiplex PCR; TCRdb's version includes in-frame clones alone and lacks a portion of them. The profile shows some 15,000 clones, approximately 84% of them singletons.

The rearrangement links TRBV11-2 to TRBJ2-3; perhaps TRBD1 as D (6 bases). Material: CXCR5+ CD38- circulating T follicular helper cells from blood, obtained 7 days after influenza vaccination. Subset of the sample: circulating Tfh, non-naive CD4+CXCR5+PD-1+ (ICOS+CD38+ or ICOS-CD38-). The sequence was collected from an adult who received the influenza vaccine. CDR3 nucleotide sequence: TGTGCCAGCAGCACCCAGGGGAAAGCAGATACGCAGTATTTT. As protein: CASSTQGKADTQYF.